The 25 T cell receptor beta chains below all came from one sample that was sequenced in a study of blood T cell repertoires in COVID-19. The data were produced by immunoSEQ multiplex PCR, yet TCRdb's version contains in-frame clones alone and is incomplete. This table holds 150,000 to 200,000 clones, around 87% found once. The sequencing input was peripheral blood. The receptor source for this set is a woman aged 70-85 years with COVID-19, enrolled during active disease.

The rearrangement links TRBV11-1 to TRBJ1-1; 9 bases map to TRBD1. V lost 5 bases and J lost 11; bases outside the gene matches: 6. The CDR3 is 12 residues long. Germline V gives CDR1 SGHAT, CDR2 FQDESV (reference sequence). CDR3 sequence (DNA): TGTGCCAGCAGCGGGGGACAGGGTTTGGCTTTCTTT. This sequence encodes CASSGGQGLAFF.

The gene calls are TRBV18 and TRBJ1-2; 7 bases agree with TRBD1. V lost 4 bases, J lost 2 bases, and 7 bases stayed unmatched. CDR1 KGHSH and CDR2 LQKENI come from the germline V gene. The length of the CDR3 is 15 residues. The DNA of the CDR3 is TGTGCCAGCTCACTAACCGGGACAGACAACTATGGCTACACCTTC. Translation: CASSLTGTDNYGYTF.

V gene TRBV27 combines with J gene TRBJ2-1, with TRBD2 matching over 14 bases. Germline CDR1 MNHEY, CDR2 SMNVEV (reference sequence). V lost 4 bases to trimming and J lost 1 base; unmatched junction nucleotides: 6. This CDR3 has 18 residues. CDR3 amino acids: CASSSGTSGRKSYNEQFF. DNA for the CDR3: TGTGCCAGCAGTTCCGGGACTAGCGGGAGAAAATCCTACAATGAGCAGTTCTTC.

The V gene is TRBV5-8, the J gene TRBJ1-1; D remains ambiguous. CDR3 size: 13 residues. Germline values: CDR1 SGHTS, CDR2 YDEGEE. Trimming took off 4 bases at V and 6 bases at J, with 13 bases between the two ends. DNA for the CDR3: TGTGCCAGCAGCCCCCTAATCCAGGCTGAAGCTTTCTTT. Protein sequence: CASSPLIQAEAFF. Filled out from reference TRBV5-8 and TRBJ1-1, the complete variable domain reads EAGVTQSPTHLIKTRGQQATLRCSPISGHTSVYWYQQALGLGLQFLLWYDEGEERNRGNFPPRFSGRQFPNYSSELNVNALELEDSALYLCASSPLIQAEAFFGQGTRLTVV.

The chain uses TRBV5-8 and TRBJ2-5; TRBD2 matches 8 bases. Germline assignment: CDR1 SGHTS and CDR2 YDEGEE. The V gene end was trimmed by 7 bases and the J gene end by 2 bases; junction bases not matched to a gene: 4. CDR3 length equals 13 residues. CDR3 sequence: CASQASGQETQYF. CDR3 coding DNA: TGTGCCAGCCAGGCTAGCGGGCAAGAGACCCAGTACTTC.

The rearrangement links TRBV4-1 to TRBJ2-1; 9 nucleotides match TRBD2. This CDR3 has 14 residues. The germline gives CDR1 MGHRA, CDR2 YSYEKL. V dropped 3 bases and J dropped 5; count of bases not matched to a gene: 2. This CDR3 is CASSQREGNNEQFF. CDR3 DNA: TGCGCCAGCAGCCAGCGGGAGGGAAACAATGAGCAGTTCTTC.

This clone was observed a handful of times. The chain carries TRBV4-1 and TRBJ2-7; 7 nucleotides align to TRBD1. From germline, CDR1 is MGHRA and CDR2 YSYEKL. The CDR3 is 13 residues long. V dropped 2 bases and J dropped 3; count of bases not matched to a gene: 1. CDR3 bases: TGCGCCAGCAGCCAAAACAGGGGCTACGAGCAGTACTTC. Protein: CASSQNRGYEQYF.

This CDR3 reads CASSPMWPPRNYGYTF. CDR3 bases: TGTGCCAGCAGTCCGATGTGGCCTCCTAGAAACTATGGCTACACCTTC. This chain uses TRBV28 with TRBJ1-2; D unclear. The germline V gene has CDR1 MDHEN and CDR2 SYDVKM. The CDR3 runs to 16 residues. With 5 bases removed from V and 2 bases from J, the gap between germline ends came to 18 bases.

In this sample, this clone turned up once. This chain links TRBV27 with TRBJ1-5; 11 bases agree with TRBD1. The V segment lost 6 bases and the J segment 6 bases; nucleotides outside the gene matches: 7. Looked up from germline, CDR1 is MNHEY and CDR2 is SMNVEV (reference sequence). The CDR3 sequence is 15 residues long. The CDR3 sequence is CASRSAGTGGQPQHF. The CDR3 DNA is TGTGCCAGCAGATCGGCCGGGACAGGGGGTCAGCCCCAGCATTTT.

This chain connects TRBV21-1 to TRBJ1-5. TRBV21-1 is noted as a pseudogene. The CDR3 runs 16 residues. The CDR3 sequence is CASSKGGGFSNQPQHF. The CDR3 coding sequence is TGTGCCAGCAGCAAAGGGGGAGGATTTAGCAATCAGCCCCAGCATTTT.

The chain has TRBV12-3 or TRBV12-4 and TRBJ2-1; D unclear. V lost 6 bases and J lost 6, with 6 bases in between. The CDR3 is 11 residues long. The chain's CDR3 is CASSPINEQFF. The CDR3 DNA is TGTGCCAGCAGCCCTATCAATGAGCAGTTCTTC.

This chain links TRBV5-1 with TRBJ2-7, with a possible D match to TRBD1 (5 bases). V was pared by 4 bases and J by 4 bases, with 6 bases between. Germline V CDR1 and CDR2: SGHRS, YFSETQ. CDR3 length: 11 amino acids. Here the CDR3 DNA reads TGCGCCAGCAGCCCAGGGTACGAGCAGTACTTC. Its protein product is CASSPGYEQYF.

J is TRBJ2-1 and V is TRBV19, with a weak D call TRBD2 (6 bases). CDR3 length: 17 residues. Looked up from germline, CDR1 is LNHDA and CDR2 is SQIVND (reference sequence). V was cut by 6 bases and J by 1 base, with 19 bases left in between. CDR3 coding DNA: TGTGCCAGTAGCATACTTCGCGTAGCGGAATCCTACAATGAGCAGTTCTTC. Amino acid sequence: CASSILRVAESYNEQFF.

V gene TRBV28 combines with J gene TRBJ2-2; TRBD1 is a possible D gene (6 bases). The CDR3 totals 16 residues. Germline V CDR1 and CDR2: MDHEN, SYDVKM. Trimming took off 6 bases at V and 1 base at J, with 15 bases between the two ends. The CDR3 here is CASRPGTSGNTGELFF. CDR3 coding DNA: TGTGCCAGCAGACCCGGGACAAGTGGGAACACCGGGGAGCTGTTTTTT.

The V gene is TRBV7-9, the J gene TRBJ1-1, with D possibly being TRBD1 (5 bases). Trimming left V 5 bases short and J 1 base short, with 11 bases between. The CDR3 runs 14 residues. Per germline, CDR1 SEHNR and CDR2 FQNEAQ (reference sequence). CDR3 amino acids: CASSPRAGNTEAFF. As DNA, the CDR3 is TGTGCCAGCAGCCCCAGGGCTGGGAACACTGAAGCTTTCTTT.

The chain recombines TRBV4-2 with TRBJ1-2, with 8 bases identical to TRBD1. Germline V gene lookup returns CDR1 LGHNA and CDR2 YNFKEQ. The V gene end was trimmed by 1 base and the J gene end by 5 bases; junction bases not matched to a gene: 9. The CDR3 is 16 residues long. The CDR3 DNA follows: TGTGCCAGCAGCCAAGGGCTTGGCAGGGGGCCATATGGCTACACCTTC. It yields the protein CASSQGLGRGPYGYTF.

The chain uses TRBV14 and TRBJ2-1; 10 bases align to TRBD1. The ends lost 1 base at V and 4 bases at J; junction bases unmatched: 13. Germline loops: CDR1 SGHDN, CDR2 FVKESK. This CDR3 comprises 19 residues. CDR3 region: CASSQGRFGTGESYNEQFF. The CDR3, as DNA: TGTGCCAGCAGCCAAGGTCGTTTCGGGACAGGGGAATCTTACAATGAGCAGTTCTTC.

The chain links TRBV6-6 to TRBJ2-7; 13 bases map to TRBD2. This CDR3 is 15 amino acids long. The germline V gene has CDR1 MNHNY and CDR2 SVGAGI (reference sequence). The J segment lost 4 bases and the V segment lost 5 bases, leaving 5 bases of the junction unmatched. DNA for the CDR3: TGTGCCAGCAGTCCTGGACTAGCGGGAGTATACGAGCAGTACTTC. This sequence encodes CASSPGLAGVYEQYF.

V usage is TRBV11-3 and J usage is TRBJ2-1, with TRBD1 matching 7 bases. This CDR3 has 16 amino acids. The V and J ends lost 4 bases and 0 bases, in that order; junction bases with no gene match: 6. Germline loops: CDR1 SGHNT, CDR2 YENEEA. The CDR3 sequence is CASSSGTDSSYNEQFF. DNA of the CDR3: TGTGCCAGCAGCTCCGGGACAGATAGCTCCTACAATGAGCAGTTCTTC.

Here the CDR3 reads CATSTDARVWYEQYF. The CDR3 DNA reads TGTGCCACCAGCACCGACGCCAGGGTTTGGTACGAGCAGTACTTC. V gene TRBV15 combines with J gene TRBJ2-7, with D possibly being TRBD1 (5 bases). The V gene's germline CDR1 is LNHNV and CDR2 YYDKDF (reference sequence). The CDR3 has 15 amino acids. V lost 4 bases, J lost 4 bases, and 17 bases lay in between.

The chain recombines TRBV7-9 with TRBJ2-5, with 8 bases fitting TRBD2. V gave up 1 base and J gave up 5 bases; unmatched junction bases: 9. CDR3 length: 16 amino acids. Germline-derived CDR1 and CDR2 are SEHNR and FQNEAQ (reference sequence). The CDR3 reads CASSLDAGGVFETQYF. The CDR3, as DNA: TGTGCCAGCAGCTTAGACGCGGGGGGCGTTTTCGAGACCCAGTACTTC. Supplemented by reference TRBV7-9 and TRBJ2-5, the full variable domain reads DTGVSQNPRHKITKRGQNVTFRCDPISEHNRLYWYRQTLGQGPEFLTYFQNEAQLEKSRLLSDRFSAERPKGSFSTLEIQRTEQGDSAMYLCASSLDAGGVFETQYFGPGTRLLVL.

This clone was observed a handful of times. The rearrangement uses TRBV20-1 and TRBJ2-7; 8 bases map to TRBD1. The CDR3 consists of 15 residues. Looked up from germline, CDR1 is DFQATT and CDR2 is SNEGSKA (reference sequence). The V gene end was trimmed by 3 bases and the J gene end by 7 bases; junction bases not matched to a gene: 14. For the CDR3, the DNA is TGCAGTGCTAGTTTATACCCGGGACAGGTTGGGGAGCAGTACTTC. This codes for CSASLYPGQVGEQYF.

This clone was seen once. The V and J genes are TRBV19 and TRBJ2-1, with 8 bases that match TRBD2. Unmatched junction bases numbered 18, after V lost 2 bases and J lost 9 bases. CDR3 size: 18 residues. Germline V CDR1 and CDR2: LNHDA, SQIVND (reference sequence). The CDR3 here is CASSIFGLLAGTTSEQFF. The CDR3 nucleotides read TGTGCCAGTAGTATATTCGGCCTTCTAGCGGGTACGACAAGTGAGCAGTTCTTC.

The J gene is TRBJ2-7, the V gene TRBV30; 7 bases agree with TRBD1. The germline gives CDR1 GTSNPN, CDR2 SVGIG (reference sequence). This CDR3 has 14 amino acids. J gave up 2 bases and V 5 bases, and 9 bases lay outside the gene matches. Written as DNA, the CDR3 is TGTGCCTGGGGCCCCGGACAGGACCCCTACGAGCAGTACTTC. It translates to CAWGPGQDPYEQYF.

V and J are TRBV6-5 and TRBJ2-1, with 13 nucleotides matching TRBD2. Germline trimming cut 5 bases from V and 6 bases from J; bases unmatched to any gene: 1. Germline values: CDR1 MNHEY, CDR2 SVGAGI. This CDR3 spans 14 amino acids. The DNA for the CDR3 is TGTGCCAGCAGTAGGACTAGCGGGGGCAATGAGCAGTTCTTC. Its protein is CASSRTSGGNEQFF.